The text below deals with one T cell receptor (beta chain). Its antigen remains unidentified. No much larger clonotype is one base removed from it; base qualities were not supplied. In the prospective study, participants were 18 to 89 years old, resided in around 25 geographic areas of the United States, and were enrolled through a virtual design. To assign participants to cohorts, the prospective study relied on clinical history that participants themselves reported in a screening survey and a study questionnaire. Recovered participants in ImmuneRACE Cohort 3 were defined by two consecutive negative NP/OP PCR tests, clearance by a healthcare professional, or resolution of symptoms. In the prospective study, whole blood, serum and a nasopharyngeal or oropharyngeal swab were collected from each participant by mobile phlebotomists. Participants in the prospective study had the option to provide additional blood draws and questionnaires over a roughly 2-month period. Blood samples from the prospective study were shipped frozen or at room temperature prior to DNA extraction.

The data belong to a study of blood T cell repertoires in COVID-19 (dated by TCRdb to 2018 to 2021). Background on the whole study: Samples from collaborators originated in the United States, Italy and Spain and spanned both the acute and convalescent phases of COVID-19. Where available, HLA class I and class II types were taken from metadata supplied by the sample provider and were not determined by assay-based typing. The material from the prospective study consisted of cDNA or gDNA derived from T cells, B-cell-depleted T cells, or PBMCs. Deeply sampled blood TCRbeta repertoires from subjects exposed to, actively infected with, or recovered from COVID-19 were included in the dataset. A freely available public database, intended as a resource for researchers studying the immune response to SARS-CoV-2, is where the repertoires were released. Samples came from the ongoing ImmuneRACE study (first 160 participants) plus 1,254 subjects from 6 global collaborators. Nearly every sample came with metadata listing a de-identified subject ID, COVID-19 status, age in years and sex. Broad study findings and their caveats: Clinical and demographic metadata were provided uncurated, with the amount varying by source and participant.

TCRbeta CDR3 regions were amplified from genomic DNA by means of the immunoSEQ Assay, a bias-controlled multiplex PCR. Per the authors' processing: Nucleated cell counts per sample were estimated from amplification of reference gene primers within the assay. To quantify the absolute abundance of each unique TCRbeta CDR3 rearrangement, sequence reads were collapsed and filtered. For each sample, productive Simpson clonality was calculated as the square root of Simpson's diversity index over productive rearrangements. This is the immuneACCESS table as TCRdb keeps it, with only in-frame sequences that have V and J called. A part of the clones is gone; compared with another copy, unresolved V genes explain less than half, and the rest is unexplained. That table supplies the V and J calls and clone size; D and trimming were determined from the DNA. The sample table shows about 250,000 clones, and 70% to 90% are seen once. About 1.5% of the sample comes from the top ten.

Deletion took 0 bases off V and 2 bases off J, with a span of 17 bases between the germline ends. The CDR3 contains 17 residues, cysteine and phenylalanine counted. Only the CDR3 DNA is retained, 51 bases long and in frame from the first base. In the germline V gene, CDR1 corresponds to SGHVS and CDR2 to FQNEAQ. The chain is encoded by TRBV7-8 joined to TRBJ2-7; the D gene is perhaps TRBD2, on 6 matching bases. This receptor was identified in a woman aged 45 to 65 who had recovered from COVID-19. Sequencing input: PBMCs or T cells enriched from blood (not recorded which). For the CDR3, the sequence is CASSLAVDVEGTYEQYF. The DNA reads as follows: TGTGCCAGCAGCTTAGCAGTCGATGTGGAGGGCACCTACGAGCAGTACTTC.